The 11 T cell receptor beta chains below come from one sample, sequenced in a study of Tregs in tolerant kidney transplant recipients. The protocol was immunoSEQ multiplex PCR, while the TCRdb copy is restricted to in-frame clones and leaves out a portion. This table has approximately 99,000 clones, around 90% appearing once. The sample here was CD4+ T cells from blood, taken before the transplant. These receptors were collected from a human donor who received a combined kidney and bone marrow transplant.

This clone was seen just once. V usage is TRBV9 and J usage is TRBJ2-7; D might be TRBD1 (6 bases). The CDR3 has 13 residues. Trimming removed 4 bases at V and 6 bases at J, with 14 bases between. CDR1 is SGDLS and CDR2 is YYNGEE in the germline V gene. CDR3 nucleotide sequence: TGTGCCAGCAGCACCCTCTCAGGGGTCGAGCAGTACTTC. Translated, it gives CASSTLSGVEQYF.

This clone turned up a few times. This chain links TRBV4-2 with TRBJ2-3, with TRBD1 as a possible D gene (6 bases). This CDR3 has 13 amino acids. The ends were cut back, 2 bases at V and 14 bases at J, with 17 bases in the middle. Germline values: CDR1 LGHNA, CDR2 YNFKEQ. The CDR3 DNA sequence: TGTGCCAGCAGCCAACGAAAGGGGGAGCTATCGTATTTT. Protein: CASSQRKGELSYF.

This chain joins TRBV4-1 and TRBJ2-4; 9 bases agree with TRBD2. CDR1 and CDR2 from the germline V gene are MGHRA and YSYEKL. With V trimmed by 3 bases and J by 2 bases, 8 bases remained unmatched. The CDR3 consists of 17 residues. Here the CDR3 DNA reads TGCGCCAGCAGCCAGGTGCTAGCGGGGCGAACCAAAAACATTCAGTACTTC. Its protein product is CASSQVLAGRTKNIQYF.

The J gene is TRBJ2-1, the V gene TRBV10-1; D unclear. This CDR3 contains 15 residues. Between the trimmed V and J ends, which lost 4 bases and 0 bases, there was a span of 10 bases. The germline gives CDR1 WNHNN, CDR2 SYGVQD (reference sequence). The CDR3 region has the DNA TGCGCCAGCAGTGTTTCGACGGGCTCCTACAATGAGCAGTTCTTC. Its translation: CASSVSTGSYNEQFF.

This chain connects TRBV21-1 to TRBJ2-3; the DNA was not used to check the table's D call, TRBD2. TRBV21-1 is assigned pseudogene status. The CDR3 contains 16 residues. CDR3 DNA: TGTGCCAGCAGCAAAGGAAAGCGGGGGTTCACAGATACGCAGTATTTT. Translating gives CASSKGKRGFTDTQYF.

The chain is built from TRBV12-5 and TRBJ1-1; 7 nucleotides align to TRBD1. Germline-derived CDR1 and CDR2 are LGHNT and FRNRAP. J gave up 0 bases and V 2 bases, and 6 bases lay outside the gene matches. The CDR3 extends over 16 amino acids. CDR3 sequence (DNA): TGTGCTAGTGGTTTGAGGGCAGGGGGGTTGAACACTGAAGCTTTCTTT. Encoded protein: CASGLRAGGLNTEAFF.

J is TRBJ2-7 and V is TRBV28; 7 positions agree with TRBD1. The CDR3 length is 13 residues. Germline lookup yields CDR1 MDHEN and CDR2 SYDVKM. After removal of 7 bases from V and 6 bases from J, the junction contained 9 bases not matched to a gene. CDR3 bases: TGTGCCAGCACCATGGGACAGTCTGGCGAGCAGTACTTC. Amino acids: CASTMGQSGEQYF.

The chain is built from TRBV5-1 and TRBJ2-3; maybe TRBD1 (6 bases). CDR1 is SGHRS and CDR2 is YFSETQ in the germline V gene. The CDR3 totals 15 residues. V was pared by 4 bases and J by 0 bases, with 12 bases between. This CDR3 is CASSQGRSSTDTQYF. CDR3 coding DNA: TGCGCCAGCAGCCAGGGGCGTTCCAGCACAGATACGCAGTATTTT.

This chain uses TRBV6-6 with TRBJ2-2, with TRBD1 identical over 9 bases. Losses at the gene ends were 2 bases for V and 5 bases for J; bases not matched to a gene: 6. This CDR3 is 16 amino acids long. Looked up from germline, CDR1 is MNHNY and CDR2 is SVGAGI (reference sequence). The DNA of the CDR3 is TGTGCCAGCAGTTACCCCGGGACAGGGACTACCGGGGAGCTGTTTTTT. Its translation: CASSYPGTGTTGELFF.

This clone was seen a single time. The chain joins TRBV6-5 to TRBJ2-1; 10 bases align to TRBD1. The V gene end was trimmed by 6 bases and the J gene end by 6 bases; junction bases not matched to a gene: 5. The CDR3 spans 14 residues. Germline values: CDR1 MNHEY, CDR2 SVGAGI. The CDR3 here is CASSRDRGSNEQFF. The CDR3 DNA is TGTGCCAGCAGCCGGGACAGGGGTTCCAATGAGCAGTTCTTC.

V usage is TRBV7-2 and J usage is TRBJ1-1, with D possibly matching TRBD1 (6 bases). The CDR3 extends over 14 amino acids. From germline, CDR1 is SGHTA and CDR2 FQGNSA. The V and J ends lost 8 bases and 5 bases respectively, with 18 bases between them. The CDR3 here is CASSRAGVGTEAFF. Here the CDR3 DNA reads TGTGCCAGCTCCCGGGCAGGGGTGGGAACTGAAGCTTTCTTT.